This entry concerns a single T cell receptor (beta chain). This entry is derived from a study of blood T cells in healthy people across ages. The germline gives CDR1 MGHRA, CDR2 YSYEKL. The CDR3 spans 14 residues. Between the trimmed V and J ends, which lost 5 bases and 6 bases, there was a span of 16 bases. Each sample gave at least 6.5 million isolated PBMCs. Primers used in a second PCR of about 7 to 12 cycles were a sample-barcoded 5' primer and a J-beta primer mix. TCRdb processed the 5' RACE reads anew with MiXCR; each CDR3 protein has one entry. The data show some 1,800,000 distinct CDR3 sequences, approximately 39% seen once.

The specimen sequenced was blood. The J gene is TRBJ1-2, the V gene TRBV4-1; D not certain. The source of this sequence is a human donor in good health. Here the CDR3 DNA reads TGCGCCAGCAGCGTCGTCGGAGGGTTCGATGGCTACACCTTC. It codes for CASSVVGGFDGYTF.